This T cell receptor beta chain was sequenced for a study of cytomegalovirus exposure and HLA in healthy donors. Study-level information: Earlier, 150 million to 200 million T cells were analyzed, and some 120 million unique TCR beta sequences were found among them. A data release that came early held tens of millions of unique TCRs from HLA-typed donors.

Primers: 60 Vbeta forward and 13 Jbeta reverse. The method was immunoSEQ multiplex PCR; TCRdb's version includes in-frame clones alone and lacks a portion of them. The table lists about 92,000 clones, over 75% of them singletons, with around 2% in the top ten. Per germline, CDR1 SGHVS and CDR2 FNYEAQ. V dropped 0 bases and J dropped 3 bases, with 9 bases sitting between them. The CDR3 has 14 residues. The clonotype originates from a man between 18 and 35 years old in good health and CMV-seronegative. The sequenced sample was PBMCs. This chain uses TRBV7-6 with TRBJ2-7, with TRBD1 as a possible D gene (5 bases). In nucleotides, the CDR3 is TGTGCCAGCAGCTTAGCAGACAGCAACTACGAGCAGTACTTC. It specifies CASSLADSNYEQYF.